Listed here is a single TCR beta chain. Its antigen is unidentified. This sample was taken from a study of OX40 agonist ivuxolimab in advanced cancers. Overall study: Eligibility admitted prior anti-PD-1, anti-PD-L1 or anti-CTLA-4 therapy; 35% to 40% had some. Study-wide results and limits: Part of the nonresponder group also had normalized T-cell clonal expansion that was low.

Libraries were prepared by immunoSEQ multiplex PCR; TCRdb keeps only in-frame clonotypes and omits some of them. The table lists 44,000 or so clones, under 95% of them singletons. Per germline, CDR1 SGHVS and CDR2 FQNEAQ. This CDR3 spans 15 amino acids. V shed 2 bases and J 2 bases; nucleotides not matched to a gene: 5. This clonotype was obtained from an adult with an advanced solid tumor such as melanoma, head and neck, liver or kidney cancer. This sample comprised CD4+ or CD8+ T cells sorted from blood, obtained in a trial of the OX40 agonist ivuxolimab. The chain recombines TRBV7-8 with TRBJ2-7; TRBD1 matches at 8 bases. In DNA form, the CDR3 reads TGTGCCAGCAGCTTACCGACAGGGGCCACCTACGAGCAGTACTTC. Protein: CASSLPTGATYEQYF.